The 14 T cell receptor beta chains presented below share a single source sample, sequenced in a study of T cell responses to AZD1222 COVID-19 vaccine. Profiling relied on immunoSEQ multiplex PCR, and the TCRdb table lists in-frame clones only, not all of them. The sample lists some 150,000 clones; approximately 78% were seen once. This sample comprised peripheral blood, obtained on day 0 of MenACWY control vaccination. The receptors come from an adult in good health.

This clone was observed a single time. The chain links TRBV7-6 to TRBJ1-2; maybe TRBD1 (5 bases). Between the trimmed V and J ends, which lost 1 base and 8 bases, there was a span of 20 bases. The CDR3 has 16 residues. CDR1 SGHVS and CDR2 FNYEAQ come from the germline V gene. This CDR3 reads CASSLGGGLKIEGYTF. The CDR3 DNA reads as TGTGCCAGCAGCTTAGGGGGGGGATTGAAGATCGAGGGCTACACCTTC. The full variable domain, its missing parts supplied by reference TRBV7-6 and TRBJ1-2, is GAGVSQSPRYKVTKRGQDVALRCDPISGHVSLYWYRQALGQGPEFLTYFNYEAQQDKSGLPNDRFSAERPEGSISTLTIQRTEQRDSAMYRCASSLGGGLKIEGYTFGSGTRLTVV.

This clone has a count of ten or more. The genes are TRBV5-1 and TRBJ2-7, with 8 bases lining up with TRBD2. Germline V gives CDR1 SGHRS, CDR2 YFSETQ. The CDR3 spans 19 residues. V lost 0 bases and J lost 0; bases outside the gene matches: 14. The CDR3 here is CASSLALAGGNKHSYEQYF. The CDR3 DNA is TGCGCCAGCAGCTTGGCCCTCGCGGGGGGCAACAAACACTCCTACGAGCAGTACTTC.

The chain carries TRBV24-1 and TRBJ2-1; D might be TRBD1 (6 bases). V lost 5 bases, J lost 9 bases, and 13 bases lay in between. The CDR3 sequence is 13 residues long. From germline, CDR1 is KGHDR and CDR2 SFDVKD. This chain's CDR3 is CATSGHRAFEQFF. The CDR3 DNA reads TGTGCCACCAGTGGTCACAGGGCGTTTGAGCAGTTCTTC.

The genes are TRBV9 and TRBJ2-3, with 16 bases matching TRBD2. The CDR3 is 20 residues long. Germline V gives CDR1 SGDLS, CDR2 YYNGEE. With V trimmed by 3 bases and J by 3 bases, 13 bases remained unmatched. The CDR3 DNA reads as TGTGCCAGCAGCGCCCCTCCCGGGACTAGCGGGGGGGCTCTAACAGATACGCAGTATTTT. Residues: CASSAPPGTSGGALTDTQYF.

The V gene is TRBV2, the J gene TRBJ2-5; D not certain. The germline V and J ends were trimmed by 6 bases and 1 base, with 9 bases remaining between them. CDR3 length: 13 amino acids. Germline-derived CDR1 and CDR2 are SNHLY and FYNNEI. The CDR3 reads CASRKRSQETQYF. In DNA, the CDR3 is TGTGCCAGCAGGAAGAGGTCCCAAGAGACCCAGTACTTC.

This clone was seen only once. J is TRBJ2-3 and V is TRBV5-1; D possibly uses TRBD1 or TRBD2 (5 bases each). This CDR3 contains 13 residues. V was cut by 6 bases and J by 2 bases, with 10 bases left in between. CDR1 is SGHRS and CDR2 is YFSETQ in the germline V gene. This CDR3 reads CASKLGDTDTQYF. CDR3 DNA: TGCGCCAGCAAACTGGGGGACACAGATACGCAGTATTTT. Supplemented by reference TRBV5-1 and TRBJ2-3, the full variable domain reads KAGVTQTPRYLIKTRGQQVTLSCSPISGHRSVSWYQQTPGQGLQFLFEYFSETQRNKGNFPGRFSGRQFSNSRSEMNVSTLELGDSALYLCASKLGDTDTQYFGPGTRLTVL.

V gene TRBV11-2 combines with J gene TRBJ1-6; 12 bases map to TRBD1. Germline V gives CDR1 SGHAT, CDR2 FQNNGV. The junction had 2 bases not matched to a gene; V was cut back by 1 base and J by 10 bases. This CDR3 is built from 15 residues. The DNA for the CDR3 is TGTGCCAGCAGCTTAGCCGGGACAGGGGGCTCACCCCTCCACTTT. This gives the protein CASSLAGTGGSPLHF.

This chain uses TRBV28 with TRBJ1-1, with D possibly matching TRBD1 (5 bases). The CDR3 covers 15 residues. The germline V gene encodes CDR1 MDHEN and CDR2 SYDVKM. V lost 3 bases, J lost 1 base, and 12 bases lay in between. The CDR3, as DNA: TGTGCCAGCAGTTTCCAGGGATTAGGGAACACTGAAGCTTTCTTT. Amino acids: CASSFQGLGNTEAFF.

This clone was seen a handful of times. The V gene is TRBV11-2, the J gene TRBJ2-7; tentatively, D is TRBD1 (5 bases). CDR3 size: 15 residues. The V end was cut by 1 base, the J end by 0 bases, with 10 bases between. Germline CDR1 and CDR2: SGHAT and FQNNGV. The CDR3 region has the DNA TGTGCCAGCAGCTTAGGGGTCAGGGCCTCCTACGAGCAGTACTTC. Translated, it gives CASSLGVRASYEQYF. Together with reference TRBV11-2 and TRBJ2-7, the CDR3 gives the full variable domain: EAGVAQSPRYKIIEKRQSVAFWCNPISGHATLYWYQQILGQGPKLLIQFQNNGVVDDSQLPKDRFSAERLKGVDSTLKIQPAKLEDSAVYLCASSLGVRASYEQYFGPGTRLTVT.

The chain employs TRBV2 and TRBJ2-5, with D possibly being TRBD1 or TRBD2 (5 bases each). The V end was cut by 7 bases, the J end by 3 bases, with 18 bases between. Germline CDR1 reads SNHLY; CDR2 reads FYNNEI. The CDR3 runs 15 residues. As DNA, the CDR3 is TGTGCCAGCACTCAAAGAGGGGTCGGAAAAGAGACCCAGTACTTC. Protein sequence: CASTQRGVGKETQYF.

The CDR3 nucleotides read TGCGCCAGCAGCTTGCCAGGGCAGCCGAACACTGAAGCTTTCTTT. Encoded protein: CASSLPGQPNTEAFF. J is TRBJ1-1 and V is TRBV5-1; D is perhaps TRBD1 (5 bases). Per germline, CDR1 SGHRS and CDR2 YFSETQ. The CDR3 length is 15 residues. The V end was cut by 1 base, the J end by 1 base, with 11 bases between.

This clone was recorded only once. The rearrangement joins TRBV6-5 to TRBJ1-6; 9 positions agree with TRBD1. The germline gives CDR1 MNHEY, CDR2 SVGAGI. Trimming took 4 bases from V and 10 from J; bases not matched to a gene: 5. The CDR3 extends over 14 amino acids. CDR3 residues: CASSLGQGQSPLHF. The CDR3 DNA is TGTGCCAGCAGTTTGGGACAGGGACAATCACCCCTCCACTTT.

V and J are TRBV4-1 and TRBJ2-5; D gene uncertain. V was pared by 2 bases and J by 2 bases, with 6 bases between. Germline CDR1 reads MGHRA; CDR2 reads YSYEKL. CDR3 size: 13 residues. CDR3: CASSQQRQETQYF. The CDR3 DNA reads TGCGCCAGCAGCCAACAGCGACAAGAGACCCAGTACTTC.

This clone has just one count. CDR3 DNA sequence: TGTGCCTGGAGTGTGGGCAGAAATTCACCCCTCCACTTT. It translates to CAWSVGRNSPLHF. This chain uses TRBV30 with TRBJ1-6, with no clear D. The V and J ends lost 0 bases and 7 bases respectively, with 7 bases between them. Germline loops: CDR1 GTSNPN, CDR2 SVGIG (reference sequence). This CDR3 has 13 residues.